The clone carrying this T cell receptor (beta chain) turned up a few times. Antigen: not known. The data originate from a study of T cell repertoires in cytomegalovirus infection. Study overall: Indications came from public TCR beta signatures; they pointed to CMV infection and to a matching HLA type.

The CDR3 sequence is 16 residues long. J gave up 7 bases and V 5 bases, and 14 bases lay outside the gene matches. Germline values: CDR1 SGHTA, CDR2 FQGNSA. General observations from the study: CMV carriers with the relevant HLA were identified by cumulative public TCR beta family frequency. Dominating the ex vivo response were HLA-C-restricted CMV-specific TCR beta clonotypes.

TCRdb re-called the reads with MiXCR, one entry per CDR3 protein. The sample carries roughly 310,000 distinct CDR3 sequences, 17% recorded once. The V gene is TRBV7-2, the J gene TRBJ1-2; TRBD1 matches 9 bases. The material sequenced was PBMCs. The receptor was isolated from a human donor in good health (CMV status not recorded). Some clones in this sample may be carry-over from other donors' samples. The CDR3 spells CASSPTSGQGVSGYTF. CDR3 bases: TGTGCCAGCAGCCCCACCTCGGGACAGGGTGTATCTGGCTACACCTTC.